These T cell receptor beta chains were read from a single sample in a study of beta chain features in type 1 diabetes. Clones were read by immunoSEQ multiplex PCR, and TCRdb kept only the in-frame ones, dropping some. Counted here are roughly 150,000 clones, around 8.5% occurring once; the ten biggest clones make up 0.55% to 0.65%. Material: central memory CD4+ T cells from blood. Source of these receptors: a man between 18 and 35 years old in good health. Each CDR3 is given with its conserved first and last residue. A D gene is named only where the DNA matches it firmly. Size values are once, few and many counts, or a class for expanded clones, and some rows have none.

CATAGWDSPLHF,TGTGCAACTGCGGGGTGGGATTCACCCCTCCACTTT,TRBV7-2,.,.,TRBJ1-6
CATRRVTDSPLHF,TGCGCCACTCGCAGGGTGACGGATTCACCCCTCCACTTT,TRBV5-1,.,few,TRBJ1-6
CASSASGGAYNEQFF,TGCGCCAGCAGCGCTAGCGGGGGGGCCTACAATGAGCAGTTCTTC,TRBV4-3,TRBD2,.,TRBJ2-1
CASSLGLTVNYGYTF,TGTGCCAGCAGCCTAGGACTGACAGTAAACTATGGCTACACCTTC,TRBV9,.,many,TRBJ1-2
CASSQAQGAQHF,TGTGCCAGCAGCCAAGCCCAGGGTGCCCAGCATTTT,TRBV7-2,.,few,TRBJ1-5
CASSLASGVRETQYF,TGTGCCAGCAGTTTAGCGAGCGGGGTGAGGGAGACCCAGTACTTC,TRBV28,TRBD2,.,TRBJ2-5
CAWSNQGGSDTQYF,TGTGCCTGGAGTAACCAGGGAGGGTCAGATACGCAGTATTTT,TRBV30,TRBD2,few,TRBJ2-3
CASSQDGGDTQYF,TGTGCCAGCAGCCAAGACGGGGGGGATACGCAGTATTTT,TRBV4-2,TRBD2,few,TRBJ2-3
CAISESGDIQYF,TGTGCCATCAGTGAGTCAGGGGACATTCAGTACTTC,TRBV6-5,.,few,TRBJ2-4
CASSPTSGYHGYTF,TGTGCCAGCAGTCCTACCTCAGGGTATCATGGCTACACCTTC,TRBV28,.,many,TRBJ1-2